One and the same sample provided the 29 T cell receptor beta chains below, sequenced in a study of T cells after yellow fever vaccination (dated by TCRdb to about 2019). The sample's treatment or condition label, decoded: live attenuated yellow fever vaccine strain. To prepare the library, 5' RACE was applied. The listed sequencing device is Illumina HiSeq 2500. TCRdb reworked the public reads: Q25 trimming with fastp, MiXCR clone assembly, productive beta chains retained. Each record represents a unique CDR3 protein, reported with the most common genes and DNA among its rows. The sample yields tens of thousands of distinct CDR3 sequences; approximately 7% were counted once. About a third of the sample lies in the top ten. The sequences come from CD8+ T cells sorted from PBMCs, collected about 5 days after the first yellow fever vaccination. The source of these receptors is a man between 18 and 35 years old who received the YFV17D yellow fever vaccine.

Many counts were recorded for this clonotype. The V call is TRBV6-2 or TRBV6-3, the J call TRBJ2-3, with D possibly being TRBD1 or TRBD2 (7 bases each). With 6 bases removed from V and 1 base from J, the gap between germline ends came to 23 bases. Germline V gene lookup returns CDR1 MNHEY and CDR2 SVGEGT. CDR3 length equals 18 residues. This chain's CDR3 is CASSRTTGRVEGTDTQYF. CDR3 nucleotide sequence: TGTGCCAGCAGCCGAACGACAGGGAGGGTGGAAGGCACAGATACGCAGTATTTT.

The chain is built from TRBV13 and TRBJ2-7; TRBD1 might be the D (6 bases). Germline V lookup: CDR1 PRHDT, CDR2 FYEKMQ (reference sequence). The CDR3 is made up of 13 amino acids. V was trimmed by 5 bases and J by 2 bases, leaving 10 bases between them. CDR3 nucleotides: TGTGCCAGCAGCGCCGGACAGACCTACGAGCAGTACTTC. As protein: CASSAGQTYEQYF.

This clonotype was seen more than once but under ten times. In DNA, the CDR3 is TGTGCCTTACACGGGGGGCTCGGCGAGCAGTACTTC. The encoded protein is CALHGGLGEQYF. J is TRBJ2-7 and V is TRBV30, with a weak D call TRBD2 (7 bases). CDR3 length: 12 amino acids. CDR1 GTSNPN and CDR2 SVGIG come from the germline V gene (reference sequence). Trimming took 7 bases from V and 6 from J, leaving 16 bases between them. Full variable domain (outside the CDR3, taken from reference TRBV30 and TRBJ2-7): SQTIHQWPATLVQPVGSPLSLECTVEGTSNPNLYWYRQAAGRGLQLLFYSVGIGQISSEVPQNLSASRPQDRQFILSSKKLLLSDSGFYLCALHGGLGEQYFGPGTRLTVT.

This clonotype came up many times. This chain links TRBV4-1 with TRBJ2-1, with 8 nucleotides matching TRBD1. The CDR3 contains 14 residues. The germline V gene has CDR1 MGHRA and CDR2 YSYEKL. The V and J ends lost 10 bases and 2 bases, in that order; junction bases with no gene match: 7. The CDR3 is CATKDRVAYNEQFF. The DNA for the CDR3 is TGCGCCACCAAGGACAGGGTTGCCTACAATGAGCAGTTCTTC.

The V gene is TRBV10-3, the J gene TRBJ1-1; 8 bases align to TRBD1. Germline CDR1 and CDR2: ENHRY and SYGVKD. The CDR3 sequence is 15 residues long. The ends lost 3 bases at V and 5 bases at J; junction bases unmatched: 8. CDR3 nucleotides: TGTGCCATCAGTGACAGGGGGCGAAGGGGTACTGAAGCTTTCTTT. It yields the protein CAISDRGRRGTEAFF.

In the case of this clonotype: Compared with germline, one end of the junction differs, possibly owing to a read error. This chain links TRBV6-1 with TRBJ2-1, with 14 bases matching TRBD2. The CDR3 sequence is 17 residues long. Germline CDR1 MNHNS, CDR2 SASEGT. CDR3: CSSSTGTSGGRYNEQFF. As DNA, the CDR3 is TGTTCCAGCAGTACCGGGACTAGCGGGGGTCGGTACAATGAGCAGTTCTTC.

Here the CDR3 reads CASSPGSGPSYEQYF. CDR3 bases: TGTGCCAGCAGCCCGGGGAGCGGGCCATCCTACGAGCAGTACTTC. The genes are TRBV7-9 and TRBJ2-7, with D perhaps TRBD2 (6 bases). Trimming shortened V by 5 bases and J by 1 base, and 15 bases separated the two germline ends. The CDR3 has 15 residues. CDR1 and CDR2 from the germline V gene are SEHNR and FQNEAQ (reference sequence).

This clonotype was observed a few times. The chain has TRBV28 and TRBJ2-1; TRBD1 aligns across 9 bases. The CDR3 extends over 19 amino acids. Germline CDR1 MDHEN, CDR2 SYDVKM. The junction had 16 bases not matched to a gene; V was cut back by 7 bases and J by 0 bases. The CDR3 sequence is CASNHLGTGPESSYNEQFF. The CDR3 DNA reads TGTGCCAGCAACCACTTAGGGACAGGGCCCGAATCCTCCTACAATGAGCAGTTCTTC.

This clonotype was observed many times. CDR3 in DNA: TGTGCCAGCAGCTTCCAGGGGGCTTTCTACGAGCAGTACTTC. Protein: CASSFQGAFYEQYF. The chain recombines TRBV5-4 with TRBJ2-7; 8 bases are shared with TRBD1. The V gene's germline CDR1 is SGHNT and CDR2 YYREEE (reference sequence). V was clipped by 2 bases and J by 3 bases; unmatched bases: 4. The CDR3 is 14 amino acids.

The chain joins TRBV4-3 to TRBJ2-1; a weak D match, TRBD1 (6 bases). Trimming left V 0 bases short and J 5 bases short, with 17 bases between. Germline CDR1 and CDR2: LGHNA and YSLEER. The CDR3 extends over 17 amino acids. The CDR3 here is CASSQDWGPGLHNEQFF. The CDR3 bases are TGCGCCAGCAGCCAAGATTGGGGGCCCGGCCTTCACAATGAGCAGTTCTTC.

This clonotype was picked up a small number of times. This chain connects TRBV4-1 to TRBJ1-2; a possible D gene is TRBD1 (6 bases). Germline V gene sequence: CDR1 MGHRA, CDR2 YSYEKL. Trimming shortened V by 4 bases and J by 4 bases, and 10 bases separated the two germline ends. CDR3 length equals 13 residues. For the CDR3, the DNA is TGCGCCAGCAGCCCACAGGGTGGCTATGGCTACACCTTC. It is translated as CASSPQGGYGYTF.

In this sample, this clonotype turned up many times. The chain couples TRBV3-1 to TRBJ2-7, with a weak D call TRBD2 (5 bases). Trimming removed 1 base from V and 8 bases from J, with 9 bases in between. CDR1 and CDR2 (germline): LGHDT, YNNKEL (reference sequence). This CDR3 is 12 amino acids long. CDR3 bases: TGTGCCAGCAGCCAAGCGGAGGTCAAGCAGTACTTC. Translated: CASSQAEVKQYF.

This clonotype was picked up many times. The rearrangement links TRBV5-1 to TRBJ2-1, with D maybe TRBD1 (6 bases). The CDR3 is 13 amino acids. Germline CDR1 SGHRS, CDR2 YFSETQ. Deletions cut 4 bases from V and 3 bases from J, with 8 bases between. CDR3 in amino acids: CASSMDSYNEQFF. CDR3 coding DNA: TGCGCCAGCAGCATGGACAGCTACAATGAGCAGTTCTTC.

Note on this clonotype: A read error is possible here, since a much larger clone lies one base away. Here the CDR3 reads CASGLARASRSGGETQYF. In nucleotides, the CDR3 is TGTGCCAGCGGCTTGGCCAGGGCATCACGGTCGGGTGGAGAGACCCAGTACTTC. The V and J genes are TRBV5-5 and TRBJ2-5; tentatively, D is TRBD1 (5 bases). Germline CDR1 reads SGHKS; CDR2 reads YYEKEE (reference sequence). CDR3 size: 18 residues.

This clonotype was seen repeatedly, ten times or more. The V and J genes are TRBV4-3 and TRBJ1-2; 7 nucleotides align to TRBD1. The CDR3 length is 14 residues. V was pared by 3 bases and J by 4 bases, with 5 bases of the junction left unmatched. Per germline, CDR1 LGHNA and CDR2 YSLEER. The CDR3 region has the DNA TGCGCCAGCAGCCATGACAGGGTTGGCTATGGCTACACCTTC. Its protein product is CASSHDRVGYGYTF.

This chain connects TRBV5-1 to TRBJ2-1, with TRBD1 as a possible D gene (5 bases). CDR1 and CDR2 from the germline V gene are SGHRS and YFSETQ. V lost 5 bases to trimming and J lost 7 bases, with 22 bases between them. The CDR3 totals 16 residues. CDR3 bases: TGCGCCAGCAGTCAAACCCCACAGGTCCCTCTGAATGAGCAGTTCTTC. This translates into CASSQTPQVPLNEQFF.

In DNA form, the CDR3 reads TGTGCCAGCAGTTTCCGGGGTACCGGGGAGCTGTTTTTT. The encoded protein is CASSFRGTGELFF. The chain couples TRBV28 to TRBJ2-2, with D maybe TRBD2 (5 bases). The V gene's germline CDR1 is MDHEN and CDR2 SYDVKM. Trimming removed 3 bases at V and 5 bases at J, with 7 bases between. The CDR3 extends over 13 amino acids.

This chain connects TRBV12-3 or TRBV12-4 to TRBJ2-5; no definite D call. The CDR3 totals 11 residues. V shed 7 bases and J shed 3 bases, with 6 bases lying between them. The CDR3 is CASTLKETQYF. In nucleotides, the CDR3 is TGTGCCAGCACTCTTAAAGAGACCCAGTACTTC.

J is TRBJ2-1 and V is TRBV11-2; TRBD2 agrees at 7 bases. The CDR3 sequence is 14 residues long. V lost 3 bases to trimming and J lost 10 bases; unmatched junction nucleotides: 9. Germline V gene data show CDR1 as SGHAT and CDR2 as FQNNGV. The CDR3 DNA follows: TGTGCCAGCAGCTTCGGCGGGGGAAGAGACGAGCAGTTCTTC. It is translated as CASSFGGGRDEQFF.

This chain connects TRBV10-3 to TRBJ1-2; 9 bases line up with TRBD1. From germline, CDR1 is ENHRY and CDR2 SYGVKD. Germline trimming cut 6 bases from V and 3 bases from J; bases unmatched to any gene: 5. The CDR3 is 14 residues long. Here the CDR3 DNA reads TGTGCCATCAGGGGACAGGGAGGGGACTATGGCTACACCTTC. Protein: CAIRGQGGDYGYTF.

The chain combines TRBV6-1 with TRBJ1-2; 12 nucleotides match TRBD1. Germline V gene data show CDR1 as MNHNS and CDR2 as SASEGT. The CDR3 extends over 15 amino acids. The trim removed 5 bases at V and 6 bases at J, leaving 7 bases unmatched. This CDR3 reads CASSKPGQGADGYTF. In DNA, the CDR3 is TGTGCCAGCAGTAAACCGGGACAGGGGGCGGATGGCTACACCTTC.

This clonotype was recorded many times. CDR3 coding DNA: TGTGCCAGCAGCCTCAGTTCCTCTAGCACAGATACGCAGTATTTT. Amino acids: CASSLSSSSTDTQYF. The rearrangement joins TRBV7-9 to TRBJ2-3; D is undetermined. The CDR3 covers 15 residues. CDR1 is SEHNR and CDR2 is FQNEAQ in the germline V gene (reference sequence). Trimming shortened V by 5 bases and J by 0 bases, and 12 bases separated the two germline ends.

In this sample, this clonotype turned up a few times. The gene calls are TRBV27 and TRBJ2-7; D is unresolved. Germline assignment: CDR1 MNHEY and CDR2 SMNVEV (reference sequence). This CDR3 is built from 14 residues. The germline V and J ends were trimmed by 0 bases and 6 bases, with 12 bases remaining between them. CDR3 in amino acids: CASSLSGLFGEQYF. The DNA of the CDR3 is TGTGCCAGCAGTTTATCGGGGTTGTTCGGCGAGCAGTACTTC.

The chain combines TRBV27 with TRBJ2-7; 11 bases match TRBD2. J gave up 0 bases and V 4 bases, and 2 bases lay outside the gene matches. CDR1 and CDR2 from the germline V gene are MNHEY and SMNVEV (reference sequence). This CDR3 spans 15 amino acids. CDR3 nucleotides: TGTGCCAGCAGTTACGGGACTAGCGGCTCCTACGAGCAGTACTTC. Protein product: CASSYGTSGSYEQYF.

This clonotype was seen ten or more times. The rearrangement joins TRBV4-3 to TRBJ1-1; no reliable D call. CDR1 is LGHNA, CDR2 YSLEER, per germline. V lost 3 bases to trimming and J lost 0 bases, with 5 bases between them. This CDR3 has 13 residues. The CDR3 bases are TGCGCCAGCAGCCAGGACCTGAACACTGAAGCTTTCTTT. Encoded protein: CASSQDLNTEAFF.

CDR3 protein: CASSVPGTEGTGELFF. In nucleotides, the CDR3 is TGTGCCAGCAGCGTGCCCGGGACAGAGGGAACCGGGGAGCTGTTTTTT. The chain recombines TRBV9 with TRBJ2-2, with TRBD1 matching 7 bases. V was pared by 2 bases and J by 5 bases, with 9 bases of the junction left unmatched. Germline assignment: CDR1 SGDLS and CDR2 YYNGEE. The CDR3 has 16 amino acids.

The rearrangement links TRBV20-1 to TRBJ2-5, with D possibly matching TRBD1 (5 bases). Trimming removed 5 bases from V and 8 bases from J, with 21 bases in between. This CDR3 has 14 amino acids. CDR1 is DFQATT and CDR2 is SNEGSKA in the germline V gene (reference sequence). The CDR3 spells CSAYQPRQIPTQYF. CDR3 sequence (DNA): TGCAGTGCTTACCAACCTAGACAGATCCCCACCCAGTACTTC.

The sample holds many counts of this clonotype. The J gene is TRBJ2-1, the V gene TRBV4-3; D is uncertain. V was cut by 8 bases and J by 0 bases, with 8 bases left in between. The germline V gene has CDR1 LGHNA and CDR2 YSLEER. There are 13 residues in the CDR3. CDR3 in DNA: TGCGCCAGCGCACCTAGCTCCTACAATGAGCAGTTCTTC. It yields the protein CASAPSSYNEQFF.

This clonotype was found a few times. The chain recombines TRBV2 with TRBJ1-1; 7 bases line up with TRBD1. The trim removed 5 bases at V and 0 bases at J, leaving 9 bases unmatched. The CDR3 is 16 residues long. Germline values: CDR1 SNHLY, CDR2 FYNNEI. The DNA for the CDR3 is TGTGCCAGCAGTTTGACAGGGCCCCTCTTGAACACTGAAGCTTTCTTT. This sequence encodes CASSLTGPLLNTEAFF.